This TCR beta chain was sequenced for a study of human T cells and chemical hapten exposure. Whole-study results and caveats: Against controls, expanded TCRs gave rise to significantly more large CDR3 similarity clusters.

Time point reported: pre-sensitization, week 0. The treatment was: therapeutic diphenylcyclopropenone sensitization with weekly scalp DPC. Blood draws came before every patch-test application. Non-pregnant alopecia patients aged 18 to 70, suitable for DPC therapy. Blood, whole and unfractionated, served as the source for total RNA extraction. The germline gives CDR1 MNHNS, CDR2 SASEGT. V lost 7 bases and J lost 8, with 12 bases in between. This CDR3 comprises 12 residues. TCRdb redid the calling of the RACE reads with MiXCR, one entry per CDR3 protein. The repertoire holds approximately 370,000 distinct CDR3 sequences, with approximately 5.8% as singletons. As regards this clonotype: What it binds is not known.

This receptor was obtained from a woman between 18 and 29 years old with alopecia areata. Some clones in this sample may be carry-over from other donors' samples. The sample here was whole blood, taken in connection with sensitization to the hapten diphenylcyclopropenone (DPC). The chain carries TRBV6-1 and TRBJ2-1; D may correspond to TRBD1 or TRBD2 (6 bases each). The CDR3 sequence is CASTLRGDEQFF. The DNA of the CDR3 is TGTGCCAGCACACTTAGGGGGGATGAGCAGTTCTTC.